The T cell receptor (beta chain) described here comes from a study of T cells after posttransplantation cyclophosphamide. Findings and limits, study-wide: TRB clonality was highly associated with recipient CMV seropositivity and reactivation. Tissue-infiltrating T cells from skin or gut overlapped little with blood T cells. Donor-recipient repertoire similarity was low at 1-2 months, rising over year one.

Data came from immunoSEQ multiplex PCR; TCRdb stores just in-frame clones and leaves some out. The sample yields approximately 8,400 clones, without any singletons. V lost 4 bases and J lost 2, with 10 bases in between. The CDR3 loop spans 14 amino acids. Germline CDR1 and CDR2: SGHTA and FQGNSA. Cyclophosphamide on days +3 and +4 followed busulfan-fludarabine conditioning and a marrow graft. This clone was counted many times. The target antigen is unknown. The source material was PBMCs, sampled 94 days after allogeneic stem cell transplant with posttransplant cyclophosphamide. The chain has TRBV7-2 and TRBJ2-3; D is perhaps TRBD2 (6 bases). This receptor was taken from a female patient between 60 and 69 years old who received an allogeneic stem cell transplant from an unrelated donor, was CMV-positive, and had acute GVHD only. Some of these T cells may belong to the graft donor. Here the CDR3 reads CASSWGVDTDTQYF. The CDR3 DNA is TGTGCCAGCAGCTGGGGGGTTGACACAGATACGCAGTATTTT.